Below are 4 T cell receptor beta chains sequenced from a single sample in a study of B cell selection in AIRE deficiency. The protocol was immunoSEQ multiplex PCR, while the TCRdb copy is restricted to in-frame clones and leaves out a portion. The table includes 20,000 to 25,000 clones, roughly 97% detected once. The sorted conventional CD4 T cells were gated as CD4+CD127+. The sequenced material came from conventional CD4+ T cells sorted from PBMCs. These TCRs come from a human donor with AIRE deficiency.

This rearrangement joins TRBV28 to TRBJ1-5, with 7 bases lining up with TRBD1. From germline, CDR1 is MDHEN and CDR2 SYDVKM. Trimming cost V 8 bases and J 4 bases; bases outside gene matches: 11. This CDR3 spans 15 amino acids. CDR3: CASGDTGTVNQPQHF. CDR3 coding DNA: TGTGCCAGCGGTGACACCGGGACAGTAAATCAGCCCCAGCATTTT.

This clone occurred once. The chain has TRBV7-2 and TRBJ2-3; the match to TRBD2 covers 13 bases. The germline V gene has CDR1 SGHTA and CDR2 FQGNSA. The V and J ends lost 5 bases and 5 bases, in that order; junction bases with no gene match: 7. The CDR3 extends over 16 amino acids. The CDR3 nucleotides read TGTGCCAGCAGCCCCGGGACTAGCGGGGCGCGAGATACGCAGTATTTT. This encodes CASSPGTSGARDTQYF.

The CDR3 loop is CASSPQGGMNTEAFF. For the CDR3, the DNA is TGTGCCAGCAGCCCCCAGGGGGGGATGAACACTGAAGCTTTCTTT. The V call is TRBV7-9, the J call TRBJ1-1; 7 bases map to TRBD1. In germline, CDR1 is SEHNR, CDR2 FQNEAQ (reference sequence). J lost 0 bases, V lost 5 bases, and 6 bases had no gene match. The CDR3 runs 15 residues.

The rearrangement links TRBV5-5 to TRBJ1-5, with D possibly being TRBD1 (5 bases). Trimming left V 2 bases short and J 4 bases short, with 7 bases between. Germline V gene lookup returns CDR1 SGHKS and CDR2 YYEKEE (reference sequence). The length of the CDR3 is 13 residues. This CDR3 is CASSLAGNQPQHF. CDR3 sequence (DNA): TGTGCCAGCAGCTTAGCAGGGAATCAGCCCCAGCATTTT. Filled out from reference TRBV5-5 and TRBJ1-5, the complete variable domain reads DAGVTQSPTHLIKTRGQQVTLRCSPISGHKSVSWYQQVLGQGPQFIFQYYEKEERGRGNFPDRFSARQFPNYSSELNVNALLLGDSALYLCASSLAGNQPQHFGDGTRLSIL.